Listed below are T cell receptor beta chains from one sample, sequenced in a study of regulatory T cells in long-lasting Graves disease. TCRdb re-called the multiplex PCR reads through MiXCR, storing one row per CDR3 protein. The sample carries about 220,000 distinct CDR3 sequences, roughly 20% recorded once. This sample was also put to use in a study of T cells in Graves' hyperthyroidism and ophthalmopathy.

The source was peripheral blood mononuclear cells (PBMCs), collected at new diagnosis, from a patient treated with antithyroid drugs. These receptors originate from a woman in her twenties or thirties with Graves disease. Each CDR3 is given with its conserved first and last residue. A D gene is named only where the DNA matches it firmly. Some rows have no size entry. The others give once, few or many, or a class for an expanded clone.

abundance	d_gene	v_gene	j_gene	CDR3aa	CDR3nt
many	NA	TRBV6-1	TRBJ2-7	CASSGVGEQYF	TGTGCCAGCAGTGGAGTTGGCGAGCAGTACTTC
many	TRBD1	TRBV6-9	TRBJ1-5	CASSYSSSGQSHNQPQHF	TGTGCCAGCAGTTATTCATCTTCGGGACAGAGTCACAATCAGCCCCAGCATTTT
many	NA	TRBV11-2	TRBJ1-2	CASSTKVLTF	TGTGCCAGCAGCACTAAGGTCCTCACCTTC
many	NA	TRBV29-1	TRBJ1-2	CSVSRGHGYTF	TGCAGCGTTTCTCGCGGACATGGCTACACCTTC
NA	TRBD1	TRBV2	TRBJ2-1	CASSEGGGQGRNEQFF	TGTGCCAGCAGTGAAGGGGGAGGACAGGGTCGAAATGAGCAGTTCTTC
many	TRBD2	TRBV9	TRBJ2-3	CASSPGLAGGGFGTDTQYF	TGTGCCAGCAGCCCGGGACTAGCGGGGGGCGGGTTCGGCACAGATACGCAGTATTTT
once	NA	TRBV20-1	TRBJ2-7	CSAYRDEQYF	TGCAGTGCTTACAGGGACGAGCAGTACTTC
many	TRBD2	TRBV9	TRBJ2-1	CASSVAAGGLSYNEQFF	TGTGCCAGCAGCGTAGCAGCGGGGGGGCTCTCCTACAATGAGCAGTTCTTC
many	TRBD2	TRBV7-6	TRBJ2-5	CASSSGGGPSSF	TGTGCCAGCAGCTCGGGGGGAGGTCCTTCTTCCTTC
NA	NA	TRBV4-1	TRBJ1-4	CASSQEDEKLFF	TGCGCCAGCAGCCAAGAAGACGAAAAACTGTTTTTT
many	TRBD2	TRBV6-5	TRBJ2-1	CASSYGPSGVTNEQFF	TGTGCCAGCAGTTACGGTCCTAGCGGGGTTACAAATGAGCAGTTCTTC
few	NA	TRBV28	TRBJ1-1	CASSFQGLATEAFF	TGTGCCAGCAGTTTTCAGGGGTTGGCCACTGAAGCTTTCTTT
many	NA	TRBV5-4	TRBJ1-1	CASSNTGGEAFF	TGTGCCAGCAGCAATACGGGAGGGGAAGCTTTCTTT
few	NA	TRBV20-1	TRBJ2-1	CSALTNEQFF	TGCAGTGCCCTGACCAATGAGCAGTTCTTC
many	NA	TRBV7-3	TRBJ2-3	CASSLYKAGAKTDTQYF	TGTGCCAGCAGCTTATATAAGGCGGGGGCCAAAACAGATACGCAGTATTTT
NA	NA	TRBV6-2/TRBV6-3	TRBJ1-6	CASSEEGGNSPLHF	TGTGCCAGCAGTGAAGAGGGGGGTAATTCACCCCTCCACTTT
many	NA	TRBV11-2	TRBJ1-1	CASSLLWDMNTEAFF	TGTGCCAGCAGCTTACTTTGGGATATGAACACTGAAGCTTTCTTT
NA	TRBD1	TRBV7-2	TRBJ2-6	CASSDGRQGTGANVLTF	TGTGCCAGCAGCGACGGCCGACAGGGGACCGGGGCCAACGTCCTGACTTTC
once	NA	TRBV20-1	TRBJ2-1	CSARAGLAGYNEQFF	TGCAGTGCTAGAGCCGGGCTAGCCGGATACAATGAGCAGTTCTTC
NA	NA	TRBV2	TRBJ1-1	CASRERQETEAFF	TGTGCCAGCAGGGAGAGACAGGAGACTGAAGCTTTCTTT
many	TRBD1	TRBV20-1	TRBJ1-6	CSARQGGSNSPLHF	TGCAGTGCTCGACAGGGAGGTTCCAATTCACCCCTCCACTTT
NA	NA	TRBV7-3	TRBJ2-5	CASSLGERGQETQYF	TGTGCCAGCAGCTTAGGAGAGAGGGGCCAAGAGACCCAGTACTTC
NA	TRBD1	TRBV12-3/TRBV12-4	TRBJ1-5	CASSPTGGGDQPQHF	TGTGCCAGCAGTCCTACAGGGGGGGGGGATCAGCCCCAGCATTTT
many	TRBD1	TRBV25-1	TRBJ2-7	CASTGTGFYEQYF	TGTGCCAGCACCGGGACAGGCTTCTACGAGCAGTACTTC
many	NA	TRBV6-1	TRBJ1-1	CASRIWTAPEAFF	TGTGCCAGCAGGATTTGGACAGCGCCTGAAGCTTTCTTT
many	NA	TRBV2	TRBJ2-6	CASSPPSGANVLTF	TGTGCCAGCAGTCCCCCCTCTGGGGCCAACGTCCTGACTTTC
many	NA	TRBV9	TRBJ2-5	CASSVGRGQETQYF	TGTGCCAGCAGCGTAGGCAGGGGCCAAGAGACCCAGTACTTC
many	NA	TRBV12-3/TRBV12-4	TRBJ2-7	CASMRSSYEQYF	TGTGCCAGCATGCGTAGCTCCTACGAGCAGTACTTC
many	NA	TRBV6-1	TRBJ1-2	CASSPSIFGDYGYTF	TGTGCCAGCAGCCCTTCTATCTTTGGCGACTATGGCTACACCTTC
NA	TRBD1	TRBV19	TRBJ2-7	CASSPPVGQGSPHEQYF	TGTGCCAGTAGCCCCCCGGTGGGACAGGGGTCCCCCCACGAGCAGTACTTC
many	NA	TRBV3-1	TRBJ2-1	CASSHKSNEQFF	TGTGCCAGCAGCCATAAATCAAATGAGCAGTTCTTC
NA	NA	TRBV2	TRBJ2-3	CASSEQPGTDTQYF	TGTGCCAGCAGCGAGCAACCGGGCACAGATACGCAGTATTTT
NA	NA	TRBV5-6	TRBJ1-2	CASSEWKVEVNYGYTF	TGTGCCAGCAGCGAATGGAAGGTTGAGGTTAACTATGGCTACACCTTC
many	NA	TRBV6-5	TRBJ2-7	CASSYGTGTSYEQYF	TGTGCCAGCAGTTACGGTACAGGGACCTCCTACGAGCAGTACTTC
many	NA	TRBV9	TRBJ1-3	CASSPRDTSGNTIYF	TGTGCCAGCAGCCCCCGCGACACATCTGGAAACACCATATATTTT
few	TRBD1	TRBV28	TRBJ2-1	CASLQGADEQFF	TGTGCCAGCCTCCAGGGGGCCGATGAGCAGTTCTTC
many	TRBD1	TRBV24-1	TRBJ2-1	CATSDYRGNEQFF	TGTGCCACCAGTGATTACAGGGGCAATGAGCAGTTCTTC
NA	NA	TRBV6-5	TRBJ1-6	CASSYPLRSGGPHNSPLHF	TGTGCCAGCAGTTACCCCCTTAGATCAGGAGGACCCCATAATTCACCCCTCCACTTT
many	NA	TRBV5-1	TRBJ2-7	CASTEPGSYEQYF	TGCGCCAGCACTGAGCCCGGTTCCTACGAGCAGTACTTC
many	NA	TRBV27	TRBJ2-7	CASRSGTPEQYF	TGTGCCAGCAGATCCGGGACTCCCGAGCAGTACTTC
many	NA	TRBV20-1	TRBJ1-2	CSASPERGYGYTF	TGCAGTGCTAGCCCGGAGCGAGGGTATGGCTACACCTTC
many	NA	TRBV5-1	TRBJ2-2	CASTRLAETGELFF	TGCGCCAGCACCCGTTTAGCGGAGACCGGGGAGCTGTTTTTT
many	NA	TRBV28	TRBJ2-7	CASSPQGSGGYEQYF	TGTGCCAGCAGCCCACAGGGCTCCGGAGGATACGAGCAGTACTTC
many	NA	TRBV30	TRBJ2-7	CAWSRYRAPSSYEQYF	TGTGCCTGGAGTAGATACAGGGCCCCGAGCTCCTACGAGCAGTACTTC
NA	TRBD2	TRBV9	TRBJ2-1	CASSGASGSYNEQFF	TGTGCCAGCAGCGGGGCTAGCGGGAGTTACAATGAGCAGTTCTTC
NA	TRBD2	TRBV5-4	TRBJ2-2	CASSHSGGPSRFGELFF	TGTGCCAGCAGTCATAGCGGGGGGCCCTCTAGGTTCGGGGAGCTGTTTTTT
many	NA	TRBV6-1	TRBJ1-2	CASSGQTHYGYTF	TGTGCCAGCTCCGGACAGACTCACTATGGCTACACCTTC